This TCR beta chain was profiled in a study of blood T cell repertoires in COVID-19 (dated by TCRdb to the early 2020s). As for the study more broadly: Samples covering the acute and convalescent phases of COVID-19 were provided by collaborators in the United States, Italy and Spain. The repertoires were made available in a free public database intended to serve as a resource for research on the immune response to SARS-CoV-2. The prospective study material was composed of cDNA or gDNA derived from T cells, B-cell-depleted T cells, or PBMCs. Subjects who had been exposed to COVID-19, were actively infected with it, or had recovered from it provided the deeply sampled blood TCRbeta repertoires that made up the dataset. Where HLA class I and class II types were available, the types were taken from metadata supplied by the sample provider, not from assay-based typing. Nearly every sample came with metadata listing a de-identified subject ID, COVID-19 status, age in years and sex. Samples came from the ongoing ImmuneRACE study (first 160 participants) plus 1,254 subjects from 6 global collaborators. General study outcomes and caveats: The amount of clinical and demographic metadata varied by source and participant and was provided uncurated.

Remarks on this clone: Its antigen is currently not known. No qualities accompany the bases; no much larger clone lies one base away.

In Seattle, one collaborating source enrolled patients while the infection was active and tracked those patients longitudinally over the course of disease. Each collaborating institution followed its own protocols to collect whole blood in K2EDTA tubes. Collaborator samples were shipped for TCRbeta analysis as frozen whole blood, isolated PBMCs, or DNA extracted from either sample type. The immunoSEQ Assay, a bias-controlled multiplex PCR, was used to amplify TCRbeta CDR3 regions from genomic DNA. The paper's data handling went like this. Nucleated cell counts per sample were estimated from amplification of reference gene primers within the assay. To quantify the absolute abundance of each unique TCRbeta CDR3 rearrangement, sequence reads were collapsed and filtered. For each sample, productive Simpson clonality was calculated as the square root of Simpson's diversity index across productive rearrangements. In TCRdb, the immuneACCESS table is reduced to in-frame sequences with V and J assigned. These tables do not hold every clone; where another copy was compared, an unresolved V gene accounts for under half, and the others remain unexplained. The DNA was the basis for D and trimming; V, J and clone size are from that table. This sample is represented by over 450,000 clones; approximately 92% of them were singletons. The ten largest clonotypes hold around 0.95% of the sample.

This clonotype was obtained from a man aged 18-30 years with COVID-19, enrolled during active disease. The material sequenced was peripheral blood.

The CDR3 region has the sequence CATSIGRGYNEQFF. At the DNA level, the sequence is TGTGCCACCAGCATCGGTCGCGGTTACAATGAGCAGTTCTTC. The sequence joins TRBV15 to TRBJ2-1; confidence is insufficient to name the D gene. Spanning cysteine to phenylalanine, the CDR3 consists of 14 amino acids. Of the read, only the CDR3 DNA is kept; its 42 bases are in frame from base 1. From a lookup of the germline V gene (reference sequence), CDR1 and CDR2 are LNHNV and YYDKDF. Trimming removed 4 bases from V and 4 bases from J, leaving 11 bases between the germline ends.